These 31 T cell receptor beta chains came from one sample sequenced in a study of spatial heterogeneity in lung cancer. Described time point: blood at routine non-recurrence follow-up after resection. MiXCR, applied by TCRdb to the 5' RACE reads, yields one record per CDR3 protein. Of roughly 24,000 distinct CDR3 sequences in the sample, 8.5% to 10% are singletons; the top ten hold 20% to 25%. The sequencing here drew on PBMCs, taken at follow-up. These receptor sequences come from a male donor with early-stage non-small cell lung cancer.

The rearrangement uses TRBV6-1 and TRBJ1-1; D not resolved. Germline values: CDR1 MNHNS, CDR2 SASEGT. This CDR3 has 17 residues. The germline V and J ends were trimmed by 0 bases and 0 bases, with 14 bases remaining between them. The DNA for the CDR3 is TGTGCCAGCAGTGAAGCGCATTCGGGGAACCTGAACACTGAAGCTTTCTTT. As protein: CASSEAHSGNLNTEAFF.

The chain couples TRBV5-1 to TRBJ2-7, with 12 bases fitting TRBD2. Germline V gene data show CDR1 as SGHRS and CDR2 as YFSETQ. The CDR3 has 16 residues. The V segment lost 4 bases and the J segment 7 bases; nucleotides outside the gene matches: 12. Here the CDR3 reads CASSPPGLAGSEEQYF. For the CDR3, the DNA is TGCGCCAGCAGCCCTCCTGGACTAGCGGGGTCTGAAGAGCAGTACTTC.

The J gene is TRBJ2-1, the V gene TRBV28, with D possibly being TRBD1 (5 bases). The CDR3 spans 12 residues. Germline-derived CDR1 and CDR2 are MDHEN and SYDVKM. V lost 3 bases and J lost 8, with 8 bases in between. The CDR3 nucleotides read TGTGCCAGCAGTTTTCAGGGATATGAGCAGTTCTTC. This gives the protein CASSFQGYEQFF.

This clonotype was detected a few times. The J gene is TRBJ1-6, the V gene TRBV13; 10 positions match TRBD1. This CDR3 is 16 amino acids long. CDR1 and CDR2 from the germline V gene are PRHDT and FYEKMQ (reference sequence). Trimming removed 0 bases from V and 6 bases from J; junction bases left unmatched: 2. The CDR3 DNA follows: TGTGCCAGCAGCTTAGGGGACAGGGGGTTTAATTCACCCCTCCACTTT. Encoded protein: CASSLGDRGFNSPLHF. Looking up the rest from reference TRBV13 and TRBJ1-6 gives the full variable domain: AAGVIQSPRHLIKEKRETATLKCYPIPRHDTVYWYQQGPGQDPQFLISFYEKMQSDKGSIPDRFSAQQFSDYHSELNMSSLELGDSALYFCASSLGDRGFNSPLHFGNGTRLTVT.

This clonotype occurred many times. The rearrangement joins TRBV27 to TRBJ1-6; 7 bases are shared with TRBD1. Germline CDR1 MNHEY, CDR2 SMNVEV (reference sequence). The CDR3 covers 16 residues. Trimming removed 5 bases from V and 7 bases from J; junction bases left unmatched: 11. The CDR3 here is CASSPVGQGGNSPLHF. The CDR3 region has the DNA TGTGCCAGCAGTCCCGTCGGCCAGGGGGGAAATTCACCCCTCCACTTT.

The chain carries TRBV10-1 and TRBJ2-7, with 10 bases that match TRBD1. The CDR3 covers 13 residues. Per germline, CDR1 WNHNN and CDR2 SYGVQD (reference sequence). The V segment lost 2 bases and the J segment 5 bases; nucleotides outside the gene matches: 0. The CDR3 DNA follows: TGCGCCAGCAGTGAGGGGACAGGGGACGAGCAGTACTTC. It translates to CASSEGTGDEQYF.

In its sample, this clonotype was seen a few times. The CDR3 DNA is TGTGCCAGCGCTACTCGCACAGATACGCAGTATTTT. This translates into CASATRTDTQYF. V gene TRBV27 combines with J gene TRBJ2-3, with D uncertain. The CDR3 consists of 12 residues. The V and J ends lost 8 bases and 1 base respectively, with 7 bases between them. CDR1 and CDR2 (germline): MNHEY, SMNVEV (reference sequence).

This clonotype was seen at least ten times. The rearrangement uses TRBV5-1 and TRBJ2-5; 8 bases map to TRBD1. Trimming removed 0 bases from V and 4 bases from J; junction bases left unmatched: 2. Germline V gene data show CDR1 as SGHRS and CDR2 as YFSETQ. This CDR3 spans 14 amino acids. CDR3 nucleotide sequence: TGCGCCAGCAGCTTGGGCAGGGGGCGAGAGACCCAGTACTTC. It codes for CASSLGRGRETQYF.

There are many counts of this clonotype. This rearrangement joins TRBV3-1 to TRBJ1-5; no reliable D call. Trimming cost V 1 base and J 4 bases, with 5 bases left between them. This CDR3 is built from 13 residues. CDR1 and CDR2 from the germline V gene are LGHDT and YNNKEL (reference sequence). This CDR3 reads CASSQGVNQPQHF. The CDR3 nucleotides are TGTGCCAGCAGCCAAGGAGTGAATCAGCCCCAGCATTTT.

This clonotype was detected only a few times. The chain has TRBV7-9 and TRBJ1-1, with 7 bases lining up with TRBD1. The germline V gene has CDR1 SEHNR and CDR2 FQNEAQ (reference sequence). Losses at the gene ends were 5 bases for V and 4 bases for J; bases not matched to a gene: 7. This CDR3 is built from 14 residues. The CDR3 is CASSLTGVGTEAFF. The CDR3 DNA sequence: TGTGCCAGCAGCCTCACAGGGGTTGGCACTGAAGCTTTCTTT.

This clonotype appeared a few times. This chain connects TRBV4-2 to TRBJ2-7; D might be TRBD1 (6 bases). Per the germline V gene, CDR1 is LGHNA and CDR2 is YNFKEQ. V was clipped by 5 bases and J by 6 bases, with 14 bases between them. The CDR3 is 13 residues long. The DNA of the CDR3 is TGTGCCAGCAGCTCATACAGGGAAAGCGAGCAGTACTTC. It is translated as CASSSYRESEQYF.

The chain couples TRBV5-1 to TRBJ2-3, with D unresolved. The CDR3 consists of 14 residues. Trimming removed 3 bases from V and 0 bases from J, with 8 bases in between. Per the germline V gene, CDR1 is SGHRS and CDR2 is YFSETQ. This CDR3 reads CASSSPMSTDTQYF. For the CDR3, the DNA is TGCGCCAGCAGCTCGCCCATGAGCACAGATACGCAGTATTTT.

This clonotype was observed many times. The chain links TRBV20-1 to TRBJ1-5; D might be TRBD1 (6 bases). Trimming removed 3 bases from V and 1 base from J, with 13 bases in between. The V gene's germline CDR1 is DFQATT and CDR2 SNEGSKA (reference sequence). This CDR3 is 15 amino acids long. The CDR3 nucleotides are TGCAGTGCTAGGAGGGGGGTAGGGAGCAATCAGCCCCAGCATTTT. Protein: CSARRGVGSNQPQHF.

This clonotype was counted ten times or more. The chain has TRBV7-2 and TRBJ2-4; D remains ambiguous. The CDR3 spans 14 residues. Germline V gene data show CDR1 as SGHTA and CDR2 as FQGNSA. The ends were cut back, 5 bases at V and 2 bases at J, with 10 bases in the middle. CDR3 in DNA: TGTGCCAGCAGCCGCGGCTTCTCCAAAAACATTCAGTACTTC. This encodes CASSRGFSKNIQYF.

This clonotype showed up many times. The CDR3 DNA reads TGTGCCAGCAGTTTATACAGAACTAGCGGTTACAATGAGCAGTTCTTC. Amino acid sequence: CASSLYRTSGYNEQFF. This chain connects TRBV28 to TRBJ2-1; 8 bases are shared with TRBD2. CDR1 and CDR2 (germline): MDHEN, SYDVKM. This CDR3 has 16 amino acids. J was trimmed by 4 bases and V by 1 base; bases with no gene match: 6.

This clonotype was picked up a small number of times. This chain uses TRBV4-1 with TRBJ1-1; D ambiguous. Per germline, CDR1 MGHRA and CDR2 YSYEKL. Trimming removed 4 bases from V and 3 bases from J, with 18 bases in between. There are 16 residues in the CDR3. The CDR3 spells CASSPDLPDGDTEAFF. The CDR3 DNA reads as TGCGCCAGCAGCCCAGACCTCCCCGATGGAGACACTGAAGCTTTCTTT.

This rearrangement joins TRBV27 to TRBJ2-3, with D possibly TRBD1 on 5 matching bases. The germline V gene encodes CDR1 MNHEY and CDR2 SMNVEV (reference sequence). The CDR3 covers 14 residues. With 7 bases removed from V and 6 bases from J, the gap between germline ends came to 17 bases. In nucleotides, the CDR3 is TGTGCCAGCATCCCGGGCCCAAGGGGCGATACGCAGTATTTT. Residues: CASIPGPRGDTQYF.

V gene TRBV20-1 combines with J gene TRBJ2-3, with TRBD2 matching 11 bases. Germline V CDR1 and CDR2: DFQATT, SNEGSKA (reference sequence). This CDR3 has 15 amino acids. J gave up 8 bases and V 3 bases, and 10 bases lay outside the gene matches. This chain's CDR3 is CSASRLLAGVGTQYF. CDR3 coding DNA: TGCAGTGCTAGTCGGTTACTAGCGGGGGTGGGTACGCAGTATTTT.

This clonotype was detected many times. The CDR3 DNA reads as TGCGCCAGCAAGGAGGGGACACCCAATGAGCAGTTCTTC. Encoded protein: CASKEGTPNEQFF. The V and J genes are TRBV10-2 and TRBJ2-1; D tentatively fits TRBD1 or TRBD2 (6 bases each). Germline V gene lookup returns CDR1 WSHSY and CDR2 SAAADI. Trimming removed 7 bases from V and 6 bases from J, with 13 bases in between. The CDR3 consists of 13 residues.

This sequence joins TRBV5-1 and TRBJ2-1; the D gene is possibly TRBD1 (5 bases). With 1 base removed from V and 10 bases from J, the gap between germline ends came to 21 bases. Germline lookup yields CDR1 SGHRS and CDR2 YFSETQ. This CDR3 spans 16 amino acids. CDR3 residues: CASSLSTGALNGEQFF. The CDR3 DNA is TGCGCCAGCAGCTTGTCAACAGGCGCGCTTAATGGAGAGCAGTTCTTC.

The V gene is TRBV19, the J gene TRBJ1-5; D not resolved. CDR3 length: 16 amino acids. Between the trimmed V and J ends, which lost 4 bases and 1 base, there was a span of 14 bases. Germline V lookup: CDR1 LNHDA, CDR2 SQIVND (reference sequence). CDR3 in amino acids: CASSKDRYSSNQPQHF. The CDR3 DNA sequence: TGTGCCAGTAGTAAAGACCGCTACTCCAGCAATCAGCCCCAGCATTTT. The full variable domain, with the rest looked up from reference TRBV19 and TRBJ1-5, is DGGITQSPKYLFRKEGQNVTLSCEQNLNHDAMYWYRQDPGQGLRLIYYSQIVNDFQKGDIAEGYSVSREKKESFPLTVTSAQKNPTAFYLCASSKDRYSSNQPQHFGDGTRLSIL.

This clonotype was observed a handful of times. V is TRBV5-1 and J is TRBJ2-7, with TRBD2 matching 8 bases. The ends lost 0 bases at V and 2 bases at J; junction bases unmatched: 4. Germline V lookup: CDR1 SGHRS, CDR2 YFSETQ. The CDR3 is 15 amino acids. This CDR3 is CASSLVAGTAYEQYF. DNA of the CDR3: TGCGCCAGCAGCTTGGTAGCGGGGACCGCCTACGAGCAGTACTTC.

The chain combines TRBV6-1 with TRBJ2-3, with D unclear. Germline assignment: CDR1 MNHNS and CDR2 SASEGT. This CDR3 has 15 amino acids. V was cut by 0 bases and J by 6 bases, with 13 bases left in between. The DNA for the CDR3 is TGTGCCAGCAGTGAAGCATCCGACACGGTCGATACGCAGTATTTT. This codes for CASSEASDTVDTQYF.

This chain joins TRBV7-6 and TRBJ2-1, with no clear D. The CDR3 consists of 15 residues. Germline CDR1 reads SGHVS; CDR2 reads FNYEAQ. V was clipped by 5 bases and J by 0 bases, with 11 bases between them. CDR3 in DNA: TGTGCCAGCAGCCCGACGGACCGCTCCTACAATGAGCAGTTCTTC. Its translation is CASSPTDRSYNEQFF.

This clonotype was observed at least ten times. The gene calls are TRBV15 and TRBJ2-2; D not certain. V was trimmed by 6 bases and J by 6 bases, leaving 8 bases between them. Germline V gene sequence: CDR1 LNHNV, CDR2 YYDKDF (reference sequence). This CDR3 has 12 residues. For the CDR3, the DNA is TGTGCCACCAGATCTCCGTCCGGGGAGCTGTTTTTT. The encoded protein is CATRSPSGELFF.

This clonotype occurred many times. The chain carries TRBV6-5 and TRBJ2-3; 8 positions match TRBD2. CDR3 length: 19 residues. Per germline, CDR1 MNHEY and CDR2 SVGAGI. After removal of 0 bases from V and 1 base from J, the junction contained 12 bases not matched to a gene. CDR3 DNA sequence: TGTGCCAGCAGTTACTCGAGTCGGGGGGGCGAGGTTGGCACAGATACGCAGTATTTT. As protein: CASSYSSRGGEVGTDTQYF.

V gene TRBV27 combines with J gene TRBJ1-6; 9 nucleotides agree with TRBD1. CDR3 length: 15 amino acids. The V segment lost 11 bases and the J segment 6 bases; nucleotides outside the gene matches: 11. Germline V gives CDR1 MNHEY, CDR2 SMNVEV (reference sequence). The CDR3 loop is CAAGRGTGRNSPLHF. The CDR3 nucleotides read TGTGCCGCGGGAAGGGGGACAGGGCGTAATTCACCCCTCCACTTT.

The sample holds a few counts of this clonotype. The CDR3 reads CASSIQGGGNQPQHF. Written as DNA, the CDR3 is TGCGCCAGCAGCATACAGGGAGGCGGCAATCAGCCCCAGCATTTT. V gene TRBV4-1 combines with J gene TRBJ1-5, with D maybe TRBD1 (6 bases). This CDR3 has 15 residues. Per germline, CDR1 MGHRA and CDR2 YSYEKL. V lost 5 bases and J lost 2, with 13 bases in between.

The CDR3 sequence is CASSSPDREEGQPQHF. The CDR3 DNA follows: TGTGCCAGCAGCTCCCCGGACAGGGAGGAAGGTCAGCCCCAGCATTTT. This sequence joins TRBV7-9 and TRBJ1-5, with 8 bases matching TRBD1. Germline assignment: CDR1 SEHNR and CDR2 FQNEAQ (reference sequence). The CDR3 has 16 residues. V lost 4 bases and J lost 6; bases outside the gene matches: 11.

The genes are TRBV20-1 and TRBJ2-3; 8 positions match TRBD2. Germline assignment: CDR1 DFQATT and CDR2 SNEGSKA (reference sequence). The V gene end was trimmed by 6 bases and the J gene end by 1 base; junction bases not matched to a gene: 3. The CDR3 is 13 residues long. The CDR3: CSAGTSGTDTQYF. CDR3 nucleotide sequence: TGCAGTGCCGGGACTAGTGGCACAGATACGCAGTATTTT.

This clonotype showed up many times. The chain has TRBV28 and TRBJ1-1; TRBD1 matches at 8 bases. Trimming removed 7 bases from V and 9 bases from J; junction bases left unmatched: 10. The germline V gene encodes CDR1 MDHEN and CDR2 SYDVKM. The CDR3 runs to 13 residues. CDR3 DNA: TGTGCCAGCACCAATCCGTGGACAGGGAAAGCTTTCTTT. This codes for CASTNPWTGKAFF.